Listed below are T cell receptor beta chains from one sample, sequenced in a study of blood T cell repertoires in COVID-19. Sequencing was performed with immunoSEQ multiplex PCR; in TCRdb, only in-frame clones are kept and a portion is missing. The sample holds about 87,000 clones; roughly 84% are singletons and the top ten take just over 3%. The sequenced sample was peripheral blood. These receptors were collected from a woman aged 80 or older with COVID-19, enrolled during active disease. Each CDR3 is given with its conserved first and last residue. The D gene is left open where the match is weak. The size field is filled for only some rows; it gives once, few, many or a size class.

CDR3 DNA: TGTGCCAGCAGCTCCCTCACAGGGGGGATCTTTTTTAACTATGGCTACACCTTC
CDR3 protein: CASSSLTGGIFFNYGYTF
V gene: TRBV7-9
clone size: NA
J gene: TRBJ1-2
D gene: TRBD1

CDR3 DNA: TGTGCCAGCAGCCAAGCTAGCGGGGCCTACAATGAGCAGTTCTTC
CDR3 protein: CASSQASGAYNEQFF
V gene: TRBV3-1/TRBV3-2
clone size: NA
J gene: TRBJ2-1
D gene: TRBD2

CDR3 DNA: TGTGCCAGCAGCTTAACAGGACTAGATCGCAATGAGCAGTTCTTC
CDR3 protein: CASSLTGLDRNEQFF
V gene: TRBV7-3
clone size: NA
J gene: TRBJ2-1
D gene: TRBD2

CDR3 DNA: TGTGCCTGGAGTCCACAGGACATTAACTATGGCTACACCTTC
CDR3 protein: CAWSPQDINYGYTF
V gene: TRBV30
clone size: NA
J gene: TRBJ1-2
D gene: NA

CDR3 DNA: TGTGCCAGCAGTTTAACACTAGCGGGAGCGCGTGAGCAGTTCTTC
CDR3 protein: CASSLTLAGAREQFF
V gene: TRBV28
clone size: NA
J gene: TRBJ2-1
D gene: TRBD2

CDR3 DNA: TGTGCCAGCTCACCCTCTCAGGAATATGGCTACACCTTC
CDR3 protein: CASSPSQEYGYTF
V gene: TRBV18
clone size: NA
J gene: TRBJ1-2
D gene: NA

CDR3 DNA: TGCGCCAGCAGCGGGACAGGGTTGAACACTGAAGCTTTCTTT
CDR3 protein: CASSGTGLNTEAFF
V gene: TRBV5-1
clone size: NA
J gene: TRBJ1-1
D gene: TRBD1

CDR3 DNA: TGTGCCAGTAGTATCGGGGGGATAGTCCACGAGCAGTACTTC
CDR3 protein: CASSIGGIVHEQYF
V gene: TRBV19
clone size: NA
J gene: TRBJ2-7
D gene: TRBD2

CDR3 DNA: TGTGCCAGCCGTCCTAGCGGTTATACCGGGGAGCTGTTTTTT
CDR3 protein: CASRPSGYTGELFF
V gene: TRBV27
clone size: NA
J gene: TRBJ2-2
D gene: TRBD2

CDR3 DNA: TGCGCCAGCAGCTTGGGAGGAAACACCGGGGAGCTGTTTTTT
CDR3 protein: CASSLGGNTGELFF
V gene: TRBV5-1
clone size: once
J gene: TRBJ2-2
D gene: NA

CDR3 DNA: TGTGCCAGCAGCCGGGACGGACAGGGGAACACCGGGGAGCTGTTTTTT
CDR3 protein: CASSRDGQGNTGELFF
V gene: TRBV5-5
clone size: NA
J gene: TRBJ2-2
D gene: TRBD1

CDR3 DNA: TGTGCCAGCAGCGGCACCCCAGGGCGGGAGACCCAGTACTTC
CDR3 protein: CASSGTPGRETQYF
V gene: TRBV9
clone size: NA
J gene: TRBJ2-5
D gene: NA

CDR3 DNA: TGTGCCAGTAGTATACACAGGGGGCTTCTTGAAGCTTTCTTT
CDR3 protein: CASSIHRGLLEAFF
V gene: TRBV19
clone size: NA
J gene: TRBJ1-1
D gene: TRBD1

CDR3 DNA: TGTGCCAGCAGCTTGGCGGCTAGCGGGGGATCCTACGAGCAGTACTTC
CDR3 protein: CASSLAASGGSYEQYF
V gene: TRBV5-4
clone size: NA
J gene: TRBJ2-7
D gene: TRBD2

CDR3 DNA: TGTGCCAGCTCATATAACAGCCCCGGGGCCAACGTCCTGACTTTC
CDR3 protein: CASSYNSPGANVLTF
V gene: TRBV18
clone size: few
J gene: TRBJ2-6
D gene: NA

CDR3 DNA: TGTGCCAGCAGTGGACAGGGAAACGGGCAGCCCCAGCATTTT
CDR3 protein: CASSGQGNGQPQHF
V gene: TRBV2
clone size: NA
J gene: TRBJ1-5
D gene: TRBD1

CDR3 DNA: TGTGCCAGCAGCGTAGGATTAGCGGGAGCGATAGATACGCAGTATTTT
CDR3 protein: CASSVGLAGAIDTQYF
V gene: TRBV9
clone size: NA
J gene: TRBJ2-3
D gene: TRBD2

CDR3 DNA: TGCAGCGTTGGGGGACAGGGTTTTTACGAGCAGTACTTC
CDR3 protein: CSVGGQGFYEQYF
V gene: TRBV29-1
clone size: NA
J gene: TRBJ2-7
D gene: TRBD1

CDR3 DNA: TGTGCCAGCAGGGACAGGGGAAGCAATCAGCCCCAGCATTTT
CDR3 protein: CASRDRGSNQPQHF
V gene: TRBV6-4
clone size: NA
J gene: TRBJ1-5
D gene: TRBD1

CDR3 DNA: TGCGCCAGCAGCCAAGAATCGGGACAGGGGTCCACTGAAGCTTTCTTT
CDR3 protein: CASSQESGQGSTEAFF
V gene: TRBV4-1
clone size: NA
J gene: TRBJ1-1
D gene: TRBD1

CDR3 DNA: TGTGCCTGGATGCCTAGCGGGAGGATGGGCAATGAGCAGTTCTTC
CDR3 protein: CAWMPSGRMGNEQFF
V gene: TRBV30
clone size: NA
J gene: TRBJ2-1
D gene: TRBD2

CDR3 DNA: TGTGCCGGCAGCCGCTCCCTTAGCGCCACAGATACGCAGTATTTT
CDR3 protein: CAGSRSLSATDTQYF
V gene: TRBV4-2
clone size: NA
J gene: TRBJ2-3
D gene: NA

CDR3 DNA: TGTGCCATCAGTGCAGGGGGGTATGGCTACACCTTC
CDR3 protein: CAISAGGYGYTF
V gene: TRBV10-3
clone size: NA
J gene: TRBJ1-2
D gene: TRBD1

CDR3 DNA: TGCGCCAGCAGCTCGCGGACTAGCGGGAGTGATGAGTACTTC
CDR3 protein: CASSSRTSGSDEYF
V gene: TRBV5-1
clone size: NA
J gene: TRBJ2-5
D gene: TRBD2

CDR3 DNA: TGCGCCAGCAGCTTGGGTGGGACAGCTTATGGGAAGACCCAGTACTTC
CDR3 protein: CASSLGGTAYGKTQYF
V gene: TRBV5-1
clone size: NA
J gene: TRBJ2-5
D gene: TRBD1

CDR3 DNA: TGTGCCAGCAGCCAGCTAGCGGGGTTCACAGATACGCAGTATTTT
CDR3 protein: CASSQLAGFTDTQYF
V gene: TRBV3-1/TRBV3-2
clone size: NA
J gene: TRBJ2-3
D gene: TRBD2

CDR3 DNA: TGTGCCAGCAGCGTCCGAGGGGGCCAAGAGACCCAGTACTTC
CDR3 protein: CASSVRGGQETQYF
V gene: TRBV3-1/TRBV3-2
clone size: NA
J gene: TRBJ2-5
D gene: NA

CDR3 DNA: TGTGCCAGCAGCTTGTCGGGCGGGGGGGAGGATACGCAGTATTTT
CDR3 protein: CASSLSGGGEDTQYF
V gene: TRBV5-4
clone size: NA
J gene: TRBJ2-3
D gene: TRBD2

CDR3 DNA: TGTGCCACCAGTGATTCTACAGGCTGGAGTCAGCCCCAGCATTTT
CDR3 protein: CATSDSTGWSQPQHF
V gene: TRBV24-1
clone size: NA
J gene: TRBJ1-5
D gene: NA

CDR3 DNA: TGTGCCAGCAGTCAAACAGGGGTCATCTCCTACGAGCAGTACTTC
CDR3 protein: CASSQTGVISYEQYF
V gene: TRBV7-9
clone size: NA
J gene: TRBJ2-7
D gene: TRBD1

CDR3 DNA: TGTGCCAGTAGTTCCTTACAATACTCCTACAATGAGCAGTTCTTC
CDR3 protein: CASSSLQYSYNEQFF
V gene: TRBV19
clone size: NA
J gene: TRBJ2-1
D gene: NA

CDR3 DNA: TGTGCCAGCAGTGAATACCTCTTAGGGGCGGGGGGCCACAATGAGCAGTTCTTC
CDR3 protein: CASSEYLLGAGGHNEQFF
V gene: TRBV25-1
clone size: NA
J gene: TRBJ2-1
D gene: TRBD2

CDR3 DNA: TGTGCCAGCACTAGCGGGACGGGAGATACGCAGTATTTT
CDR3 protein: CASTSGTGDTQYF
V gene: TRBV28
clone size: NA
J gene: TRBJ2-3
D gene: TRBD2

CDR3 DNA: TGTGCCAGCAGTTCCACCGCGGGAGGACAGCCCCAGCATTTT
CDR3 protein: CASSSTAGGQPQHF
V gene: TRBV28
clone size: NA
J gene: TRBJ1-5
D gene: NA

CDR3 DNA: TGTGCCAGCAGTGCAGGGTTCTTCACCGGGGAGCTGTTTTTT
CDR3 protein: CASSAGFFTGELFF
V gene: TRBV5-6
clone size: NA
J gene: TRBJ2-2
D gene: NA

CDR3 DNA: TGTGCCAGTAGTATTCCCGGGACAGGGGGCTTAAAGACCCAGTACTTC
CDR3 protein: CASSIPGTGGLKTQYF
V gene: TRBV19
clone size: NA
J gene: TRBJ2-5
D gene: TRBD1

CDR3 DNA: TGTGCCAGCTCACCCCAACACCGACAGGGGGGAACTGAAGCTTTCTTT
CDR3 protein: CASSPQHRQGGTEAFF
V gene: TRBV18
clone size: NA
J gene: TRBJ1-1
D gene: TRBD1

CDR3 DNA: TGTGCCAGCAGCCAGGACAGGGGCCCTACCTACGAGCAGTACTTC
CDR3 protein: CASSQDRGPTYEQYF
V gene: TRBV6-5
clone size: once
J gene: TRBJ2-7
D gene: TRBD1

CDR3 DNA: TGTGCCAGCAGTGGGGACAGAACCCCACGGCTTAGGGCTTTCTTT
CDR3 protein: CASSGDRTPRLRAFF
V gene: TRBV2
clone size: NA
J gene: TRBJ1-1
D gene: TRBD1

CDR3 DNA: TGTGCCAGCAGCAGCAAGGCAGGGGAAGGCAGCAATCAGCCCCAGCATTTT
CDR3 protein: CASSSKAGEGSNQPQHF
V gene: TRBV21-1
clone size: NA
J gene: TRBJ1-5
D gene: NA

CDR3 DNA: TGTGCCAGCAGCTTGCCACAGGGACAGGAAGAGACCCAGTACTTC
CDR3 protein: CASSLPQGQEETQYF
V gene: TRBV5-4
clone size: NA
J gene: TRBJ2-5
D gene: TRBD1

CDR3 DNA: TGTGCCAGCATTCCGGGACAGAATAGAACCTACGAGCAGTACTTC
CDR3 protein: CASIPGQNRTYEQYF
V gene: TRBV6-4
clone size: NA
J gene: TRBJ2-7
D gene: TRBD1

CDR3 DNA: TGTGCCAGCTCACCCGGAGAGACCCAGTACTTC
CDR3 protein: CASSPGETQYF
V gene: TRBV18
clone size: NA
J gene: TRBJ2-5
D gene: NA